These 5 T cell receptor beta chains share one sample of origin, sequenced in a study of spatial heterogeneity in lung cancer (dated by TCRdb to about 2019). Taken with the paper, the label for time point translates to: blood at routine non-recurrence follow-up after resection. For TCR sequencing, whole RNA was extracted from tumor and nontumor lung tissue, or from cryopreserved PBMC samples, and no cell sorting was done. The library relied on 5' RACE. The instrument was a NextSeq 500. TCRdb itself trimmed the public reads at Q25 with fastp, ran MiXCR and retained productive beta chains. Each CDR3 protein gets just one entry, which takes the most common genes and DNA from the rows behind it. This sample has some 110,000 distinct CDR3 sequences in its table, and 10% to 15% of those were observed once. The top ten constitute roughly 17% of the sample. Sample: PBMCs, taken at follow-up. All receptors come from a male donor with early-stage non-small cell lung cancer.

This clonotype was observed a handful of times. The V call is TRBV27, the J call TRBJ1-2, with D possibly TRBD1 on 6 matching bases. Trimming cost V 2 bases and J 8 bases, with 21 bases left between them. Germline assignment: CDR1 MNHEY and CDR2 SMNVEV (reference sequence). This CDR3 region has 16 residues. The CDR3 nucleotides are TGTGCCAGCAGTTTAAGCGGACAGCTATTTTCGGGAGGCTACACCTTC. It specifies CASSLSGQLFSGGYTF.

This clonotype was observed a handful of times. The chain has TRBV6-2 or TRBV6-3 and TRBJ2-7, with TRBD1 matching 8 bases. V dropped 6 bases and J dropped 3; count of bases not matched to a gene: 7. The CDR3 contains 14 residues. CDR1 and CDR2 (germline): MNHEY, SVGEGT. Written as DNA, the CDR3 is TGTGCCAGCAGCCGGACAGGGAGTGACTACGAGCAGTACTTC. Encoded protein: CASSRTGSDYEQYF.

Many counts were recorded for this clonotype. The chain recombines TRBV3-1 with TRBJ2-1; TRBD2 agrees at 12 bases. The germline CDR1 and CDR2 sequences are LGHDT and YNNKEL (reference sequence). Unmatched junction bases numbered 9, after V lost 4 bases and J lost 2 bases. The CDR3 sequence is 18 residues long. In nucleotides, the CDR3 is TGTGCCAGCAGCCTAAAAAGCCCTAGCGGGGGGGCCTACAATGAGCAGTTCTTC. This sequence encodes CASSLKSPSGGAYNEQFF.

This clonotype appeared a single time. The J gene is TRBJ2-1, the V gene TRBV7-8, with 12 bases identical to TRBD2. The CDR3 is 16 amino acids. Germline lookup yields CDR1 SGHVS and CDR2 FQNEAQ. The ends lost 3 bases at V and 8 bases at J; junction bases unmatched: 8. The CDR3 region has the DNA TGTGCCAGCAGCTTCACTAGCGGGGGGCCCCGGGATGAGCAGTTCTTC. Encoded protein: CASSFTSGGPRDEQFF.

The V call is TRBV24-1, the J call TRBJ2-1; 7 bases map to TRBD1. The V gene's germline CDR1 is KGHDR and CDR2 SFDVKD. The CDR3 has 14 residues. V shed 5 bases and J 4 bases; nucleotides not matched to a gene: 4. DNA of the CDR3: TGTGCCACCAGTGGGACAGGTGGGTACAATGAGCAGTTCTTC. This sequence encodes CATSGTGGYNEQFF.